This entry lists 12 T cell receptor beta chains sequenced from one sample in a study of metastatic and nonmetastatic thyroid tumors. TCRdb reanalyzed the PCR reads with MiXCR. The sample lists about 47,000 clones; about 25% were seen once. No patient had received any treatment before thyroid surgery. Sequencing was carried out using blood. These receptors were collected from a male donor with papillary thyroid cancer or a benign thyroid nodule (not recorded which). Some clones in this sample may be carry-over from other donors' samples.

This clone occurred many times. Other nucleotide sequences in the sample specify the same CDR3. The chain joins TRBV7-9 to TRBJ2-7; D tentatively fits TRBD1 or TRBD2 (5 bases each). This CDR3 has 15 residues. CDR1 SEHNR and CDR2 FQNEAQ come from the germline V gene (reference sequence). Trimming cost V 1 base and J 0 bases, with 10 bases left between them. The chain's CDR3 is CASSLEAGSSYEQYF. CDR3 nucleotides: TGTGCCAGCAGCTTAGAGGCAGGGAGCTCCTACGAGCAGTACTTC.

This clone was picked up a small number of times. Mismatch with germline at one junction end may stem from a read error. V usage is TRBV27 and J usage is TRBJ1-4; D is unresolved. Germline CDR1 is MNHEY and CDR2 is SMNVEV (reference sequence). This CDR3 is built from 16 residues. This chain's CDR3 is CASSYMSGGGPEKLFF. CDR3 DNA: TGTGCCAGCTCATACATGTCGGGTGGAGGGCCTGAAAAACTGTTTTTC.

This clone was found many times. The chain uses TRBV5-1 and TRBJ2-6; D unresolved. The CDR3 is 14 residues long. The V gene lost 4 bases and the J gene lost 0 bases, with 5 bases spanning the gap. The germline gives CDR1 SGHRS, CDR2 YFSETQ. CDR3 nucleotide sequence: TGCGCCAGCAGCGGGGACTCTGGGGCCAACGTCCTGACTTTC. Translated, it gives CASSGDSGANVLTF.

This clone has ten or more counts. J is TRBJ2-2 and V is TRBV19; TRBD1 agrees at 9 bases. Germline V gene lookup returns CDR1 LNHDA and CDR2 SQIVND (reference sequence). Trimming removed 9 bases from V and 6 bases from J; junction bases left unmatched: 8. The CDR3 contains 14 residues. This CDR3 reads CASRDRAVPGELFF. CDR3 sequence (DNA): TGTGCCAGCCGGGACAGGGCGGTCCCCGGGGAGCTGTTTTTT.

The chain combines TRBV4-1 with TRBJ2-2; D is perhaps TRBD2 (5 bases). Looked up from germline, CDR1 is MGHRA and CDR2 is YSYEKL. CDR3 length: 16 amino acids. V was clipped by 3 bases and J by 2 bases, with 13 bases between them. This CDR3 reads CASSQEGLGNTGELFF. DNA of the CDR3: TGCGCCAGCAGCCAGGAAGGACTGGGTAACACCGGGGAGCTGTTTTTT.

The rearrangement joins TRBV29-1 to TRBJ2-5; 8 nucleotides align to TRBD2. V was clipped by 6 bases and J by 4 bases; unmatched bases: 10. Germline CDR1 is SQVTM and CDR2 is ANQGSEA. The CDR3 runs to 14 residues. The CDR3: CSVHGGGAGETQYF. The CDR3, as DNA: TGCAGCGTCCACGGGGGGGGGGCGGGAGAGACCCAGTACTTC.

The table lists this clone with many counts. The chain links TRBV29-1 to TRBJ2-2; D is unclear. From germline, CDR1 is SQVTM and CDR2 ANQGSEA. The V gene lost 4 bases and the J gene lost 2 bases, with 8 bases spanning the gap. The length of the CDR3 is 13 residues. The CDR3: CSVVNGNTGELFF. CDR3 nucleotide sequence: TGCAGCGTTGTAAACGGCAACACCGGGGAGCTGTTTTTT.

With respect to this clone: The junction shows a germline mismatch at one end, possibly a read error. This chain joins TRBV15 and TRBJ1-1, with D possibly matching TRBD1 (5 bases). The CDR3 is 16 amino acids. The germline V gene encodes CDR1 LNHNV and CDR2 YYDKDF (reference sequence). Here the CDR3 DNA reads TGTGCCACCAGCAGGGGGGGGGGTTCCATGAACGCTGAAGCTTTCTTT. Translation: CATSRGGGSMNAEAFF.

This chain connects TRBV24-1 to TRBJ2-3, with TRBD1 matching over 12 bases. Germline CDR1 is KGHDR and CDR2 is SFDVKD. The V and J ends lost 4 bases and 2 bases, in that order; junction bases with no gene match: 3. The CDR3 consists of 16 residues. Here the CDR3 reads CATSEGTGGHTDTQYF. In DNA, the CDR3 is TGTGCCACCAGTGAGGGGACAGGGGGCCACACAGATACGCAGTATTTT.

The J gene is TRBJ1-1, the V gene TRBV19, with TRBD1 matching 7 bases. The CDR3 spans 13 residues. Per germline, CDR1 LNHDA and CDR2 SQIVND (reference sequence). V was pared by 9 bases and J by 3 bases, with 7 bases of the junction left unmatched. CDR3 nucleotide sequence: TGTGCCAGCCTCGGGACAGAGCACACTGAAGCTTTCTTT. Its protein product is CASLGTEHTEAFF. The full variable domain, in which reference TRBV19 and TRBJ1-1 provide the parts outside the CDR3, is DGGITQSPKYLFRKEGQNVTLSCEQNLNHDAMYWYRQDPGQGLRLIYYSQIVNDFQKGDIAEGYSVSREKKESFPLTVTSAQKNPTAFYLCASLGTEHTEAFFGQGTRLTVV.

This clone came up many times. This rearrangement joins TRBV14 to TRBJ1-6; D possibly corresponds to TRBD1 (5 bases). Trimming cost V 0 bases and J 8 bases, with 5 bases left between them. CDR1 and CDR2 (germline): SGHDN, FVKESK. This CDR3 has 13 residues. This chain's CDR3 is CASSQEGHSPLHF. Here the CDR3 DNA reads TGTGCCAGCAGCCAAGAGGGACATTCACCCCTCCACTTT.

The chain carries TRBV9 and TRBJ2-1; a weak D match, TRBD2 (6 bases). The ends were cut back, 0 bases at V and 2 bases at J, with 12 bases in the middle. Germline values: CDR1 SGDLS, CDR2 YYNGEE. The CDR3 extends over 16 amino acids. CDR3 DNA: TGTGCCAGCAGCGTAGGACTAGTCTCGACCTACAATGAGCAGTTCTTC. Protein product: CASSVGLVSTYNEQFF.